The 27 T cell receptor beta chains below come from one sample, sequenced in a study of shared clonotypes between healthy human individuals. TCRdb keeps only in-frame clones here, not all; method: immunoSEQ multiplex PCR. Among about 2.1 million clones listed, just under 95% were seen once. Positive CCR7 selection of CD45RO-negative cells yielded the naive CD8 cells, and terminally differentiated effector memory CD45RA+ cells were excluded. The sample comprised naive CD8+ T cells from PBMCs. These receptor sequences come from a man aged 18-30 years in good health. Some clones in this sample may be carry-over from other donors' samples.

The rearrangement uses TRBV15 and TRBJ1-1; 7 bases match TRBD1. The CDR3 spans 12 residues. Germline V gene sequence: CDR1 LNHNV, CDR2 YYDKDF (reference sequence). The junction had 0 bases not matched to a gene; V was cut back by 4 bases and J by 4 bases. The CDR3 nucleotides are TGTGCCACCAGCACAGGGGGCACTGAAGCTTTCTTT. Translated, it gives CATSTGGTEAFF.

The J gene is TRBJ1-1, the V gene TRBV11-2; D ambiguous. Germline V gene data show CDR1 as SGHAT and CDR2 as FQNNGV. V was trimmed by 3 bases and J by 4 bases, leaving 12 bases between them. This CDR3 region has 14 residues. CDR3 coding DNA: TGTGCCAGCAGCTTGTCTGGACGAGTCACTGAAGCTTTCTTT. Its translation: CASSLSGRVTEAFF.

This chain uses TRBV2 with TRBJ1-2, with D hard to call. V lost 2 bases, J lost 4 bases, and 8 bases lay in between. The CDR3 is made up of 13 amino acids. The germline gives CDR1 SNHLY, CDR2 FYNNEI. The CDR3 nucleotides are TGTGCCAGCAGTGAATTGAGGCCCTATGGCTACACCTTC. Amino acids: CASSELRPYGYTF. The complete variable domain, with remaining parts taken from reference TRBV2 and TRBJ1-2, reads EPEVTQTPSHQVTQMGQEVILRCVPISNHLYFYWYRQILGQKVEFLVSFYNNEISEKSEIFDDQFSVERPDGSNFTLKIRSTKLEDSAMYFCASSELRPYGYTFGSGTRLTVV.

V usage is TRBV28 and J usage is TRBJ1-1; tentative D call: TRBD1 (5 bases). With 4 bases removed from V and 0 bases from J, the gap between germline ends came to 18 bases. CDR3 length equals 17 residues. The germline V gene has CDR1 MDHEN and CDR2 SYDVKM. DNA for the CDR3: TGTGCCAGCAGTTCCTTGGGGGGAACGGAAATGAACACTGAAGCTTTCTTT. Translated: CASSSLGGTEMNTEAFF.

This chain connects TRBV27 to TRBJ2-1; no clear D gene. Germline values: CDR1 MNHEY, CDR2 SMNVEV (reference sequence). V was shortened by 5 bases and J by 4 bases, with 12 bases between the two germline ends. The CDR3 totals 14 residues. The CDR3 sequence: CASSPLGQYNEQFF. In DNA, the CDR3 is TGTGCCAGCAGTCCGCTTGGCCAGTACAATGAGCAGTTCTTC.

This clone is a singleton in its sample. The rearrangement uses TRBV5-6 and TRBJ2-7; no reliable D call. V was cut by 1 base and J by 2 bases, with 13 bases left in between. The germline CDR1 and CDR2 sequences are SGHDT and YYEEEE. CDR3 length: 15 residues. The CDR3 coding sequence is TGTGCCAGCAGCTTGCTCGCGGTTTCCCCCTACGAGCAGTACTTC. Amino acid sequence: CASSLLAVSPYEQYF.

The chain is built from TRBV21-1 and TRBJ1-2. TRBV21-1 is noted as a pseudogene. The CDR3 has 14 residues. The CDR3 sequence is CASSKATTPYGYTF. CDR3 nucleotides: TGTGCCAGCAGCAAAGCGACGACGCCGTATGGCTACACCTTC.

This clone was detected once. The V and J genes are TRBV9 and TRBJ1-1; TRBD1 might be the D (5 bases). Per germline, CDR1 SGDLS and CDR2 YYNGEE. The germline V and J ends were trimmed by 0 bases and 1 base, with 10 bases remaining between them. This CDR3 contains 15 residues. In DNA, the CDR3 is TGTGCCAGCAGCGTAGACGGGGCGCGGAACACTGAAGCTTTCTTT. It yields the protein CASSVDGARNTEAFF.

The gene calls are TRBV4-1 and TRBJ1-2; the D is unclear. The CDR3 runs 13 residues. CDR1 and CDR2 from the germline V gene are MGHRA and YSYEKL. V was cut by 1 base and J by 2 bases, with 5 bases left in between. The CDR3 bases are TGCGCCAGCAGCCAAGTACTCAACTATGGCTACACCTTC. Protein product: CASSQVLNYGYTF.

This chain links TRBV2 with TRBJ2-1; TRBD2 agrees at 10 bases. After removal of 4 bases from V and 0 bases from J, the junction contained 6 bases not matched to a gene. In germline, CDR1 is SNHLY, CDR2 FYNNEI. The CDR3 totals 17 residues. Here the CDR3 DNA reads TGTGCCAGCAGTGCGGCTAGCGGGGGAAGCTCCTACAATGAGCAGTTCTTC. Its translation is CASSAASGGSSYNEQFF.

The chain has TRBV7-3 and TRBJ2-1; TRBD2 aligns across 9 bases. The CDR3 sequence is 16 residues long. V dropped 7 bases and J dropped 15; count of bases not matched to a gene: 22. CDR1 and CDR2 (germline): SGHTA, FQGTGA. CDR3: CASIPRTSENPRHRFF. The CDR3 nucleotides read TGTGCCAGCATCCCGCGGACTAGCGAGAACCCCCGCCATAGGTTCTTC.

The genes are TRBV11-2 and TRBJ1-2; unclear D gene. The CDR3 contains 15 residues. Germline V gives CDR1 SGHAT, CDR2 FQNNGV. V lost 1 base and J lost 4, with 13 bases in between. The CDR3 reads CASSLGSGSTYGYTF. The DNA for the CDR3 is TGTGCCAGCAGCTTAGGGTCGGGCAGCACCTATGGCTACACCTTC.

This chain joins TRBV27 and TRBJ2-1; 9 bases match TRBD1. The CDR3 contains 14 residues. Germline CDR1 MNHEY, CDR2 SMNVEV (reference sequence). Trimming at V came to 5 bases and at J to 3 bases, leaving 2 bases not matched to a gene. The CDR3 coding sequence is TGTGCCAGCAGTGCGACAGGGGGCTACAATGAGCAGTTCTTC. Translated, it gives CASSATGGYNEQFF.

Here the CDR3 reads CASSLGFQPDYEQYF. CDR3 nucleotide sequence: TGTGCCAGCAGCTTAGGGTTCCAGCCCGACTACGAGCAGTACTTC. The gene calls are TRBV7-9 and TRBJ2-7; D uncertain. CDR1 is SEHNR, CDR2 FQNEAQ, per germline (reference sequence). Trimming took off 1 base at V and 3 bases at J, with 13 bases between the two ends. The CDR3 runs 15 residues.

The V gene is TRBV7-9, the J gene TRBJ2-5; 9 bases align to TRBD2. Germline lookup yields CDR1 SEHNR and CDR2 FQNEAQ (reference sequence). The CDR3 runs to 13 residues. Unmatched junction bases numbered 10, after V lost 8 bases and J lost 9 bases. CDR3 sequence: CASSPGSGSAQYF. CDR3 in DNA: TGTGCCAGCTCCCCAGGTAGCGGGAGTGCCCAGTACTTC.

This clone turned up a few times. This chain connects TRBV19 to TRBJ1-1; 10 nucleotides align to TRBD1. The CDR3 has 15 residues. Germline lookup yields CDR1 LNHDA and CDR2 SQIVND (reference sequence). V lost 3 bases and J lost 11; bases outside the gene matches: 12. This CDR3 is CASSIYGTGALAAFF. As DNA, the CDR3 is TGTGCCAGTAGTATCTACGGGACAGGGGCCCTTGCGGCTTTCTTT.

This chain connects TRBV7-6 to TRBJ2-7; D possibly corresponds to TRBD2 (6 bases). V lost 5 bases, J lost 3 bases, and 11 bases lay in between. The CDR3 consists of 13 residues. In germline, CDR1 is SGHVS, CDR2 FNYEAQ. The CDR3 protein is CASSPRTIYEQYF. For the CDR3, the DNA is TGTGCCAGCAGCCCCAGGACTATCTACGAGCAGTACTTC.

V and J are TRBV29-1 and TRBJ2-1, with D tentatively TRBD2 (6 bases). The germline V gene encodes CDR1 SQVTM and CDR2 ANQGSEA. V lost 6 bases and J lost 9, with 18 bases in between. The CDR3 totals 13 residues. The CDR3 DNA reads TGCAGCGTCCACTTGGGCAGGGAGGCTGAGCAGTTCTTC. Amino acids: CSVHLGREAEQFF.

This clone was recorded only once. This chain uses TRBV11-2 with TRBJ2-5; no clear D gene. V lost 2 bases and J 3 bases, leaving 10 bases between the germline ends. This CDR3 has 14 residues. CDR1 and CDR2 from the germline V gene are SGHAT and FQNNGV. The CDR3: CASSLTSSKETQYF. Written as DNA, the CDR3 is TGTGCCAGCAGCTTAACCAGCAGCAAAGAGACCCAGTACTTC. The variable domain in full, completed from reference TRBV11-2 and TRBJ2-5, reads EAGVAQSPRYKIIEKRQSVAFWCNPISGHATLYWYQQILGQGPKLLIQFQNNGVVDDSQLPKDRFSAERLKGVDSTLKIQPAKLEDSAVYLCASSLTSSKETQYFGPGTRLLVL.

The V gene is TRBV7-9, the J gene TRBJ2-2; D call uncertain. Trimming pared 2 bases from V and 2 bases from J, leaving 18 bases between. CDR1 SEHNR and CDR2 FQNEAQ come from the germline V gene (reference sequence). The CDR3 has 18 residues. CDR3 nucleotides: TGTGCCAGCAGCTTATCAAACTTCCAGACGCTTAACACCGGGGAGCTGTTTTTT. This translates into CASSLSNFQTLNTGELFF.

The CDR3 nucleotides are TGTGCCAGCAGCTTGAGGGCTGCGAGCTCCTACAATGAGCAGTTCTTC. Its translation: CASSLRAASSYNEQFF. V usage is TRBV5-8 and J usage is TRBJ2-1; no reliable D call. Trimming stripped 1 base from V and 0 bases from J, with 11 bases between. Germline V gene sequence: CDR1 SGHTS, CDR2 YDEGEE. The CDR3 is 16 residues long.

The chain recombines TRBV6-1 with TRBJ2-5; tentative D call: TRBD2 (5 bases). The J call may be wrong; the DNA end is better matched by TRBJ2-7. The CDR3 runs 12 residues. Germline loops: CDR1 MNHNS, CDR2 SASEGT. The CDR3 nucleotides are TGTGCCAGCCTTGGGAGCTCCTACGAGCAGTACTTC. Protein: CASLGSSYEQYF.

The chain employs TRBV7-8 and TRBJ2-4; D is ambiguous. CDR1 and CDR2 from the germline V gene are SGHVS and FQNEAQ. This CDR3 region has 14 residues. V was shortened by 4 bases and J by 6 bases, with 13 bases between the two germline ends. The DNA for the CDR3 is TGTGCCAGCAGCTACGACGTGGCAGGAAACATTCAGTACTTC. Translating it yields CASSYDVAGNIQYF.

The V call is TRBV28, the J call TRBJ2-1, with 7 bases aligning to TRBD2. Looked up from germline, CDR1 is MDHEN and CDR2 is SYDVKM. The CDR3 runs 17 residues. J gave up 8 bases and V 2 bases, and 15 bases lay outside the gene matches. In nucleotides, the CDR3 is TGTGCCAGCAGTTTACCCCCCTCGCGGGAGACGCTCGATGAGCAGTTCTTC. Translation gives CASSLPPSRETLDEQFF.

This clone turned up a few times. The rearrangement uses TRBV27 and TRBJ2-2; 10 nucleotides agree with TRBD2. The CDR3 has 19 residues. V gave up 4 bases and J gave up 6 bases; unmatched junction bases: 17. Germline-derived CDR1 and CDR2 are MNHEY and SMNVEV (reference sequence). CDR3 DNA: TGTGCCAGCAGTTCCCCCATCCCACGAGCGGGAGGGCCTCCCGGGGAGCTGTTTTTT. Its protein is CASSSPIPRAGGPPGELFF.

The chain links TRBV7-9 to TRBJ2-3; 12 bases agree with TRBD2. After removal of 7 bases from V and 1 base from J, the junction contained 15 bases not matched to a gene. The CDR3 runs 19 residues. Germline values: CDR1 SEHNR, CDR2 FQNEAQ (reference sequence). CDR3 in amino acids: CASNLGRPTSGSGTDTQYF. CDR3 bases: TGTGCCAGCAATTTAGGCAGACCGACTAGCGGGAGCGGCACAGATACGCAGTATTTT.

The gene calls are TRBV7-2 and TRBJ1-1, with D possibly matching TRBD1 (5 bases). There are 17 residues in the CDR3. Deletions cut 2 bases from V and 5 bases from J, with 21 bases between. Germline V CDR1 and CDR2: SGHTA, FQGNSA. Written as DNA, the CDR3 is TGTGCCAGCAGCTTACAAGTACTACAGGCCCCGAGGACTGAAGCTTTCTTT. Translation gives CASSLQVLQAPRTEAFF.